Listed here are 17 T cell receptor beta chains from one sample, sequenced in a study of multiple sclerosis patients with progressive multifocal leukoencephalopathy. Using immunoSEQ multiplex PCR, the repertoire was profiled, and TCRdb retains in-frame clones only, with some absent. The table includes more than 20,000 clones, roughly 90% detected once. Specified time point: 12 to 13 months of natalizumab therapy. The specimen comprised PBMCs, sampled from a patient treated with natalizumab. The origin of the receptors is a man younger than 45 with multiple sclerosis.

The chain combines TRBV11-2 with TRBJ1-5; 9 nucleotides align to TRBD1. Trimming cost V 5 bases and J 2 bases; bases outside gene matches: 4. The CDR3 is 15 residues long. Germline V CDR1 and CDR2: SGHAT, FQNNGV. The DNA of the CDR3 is TGTGCCAGCAGCATGGACAGGGGAGGCAATCAGCCCCAGCATTTT. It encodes CASSMDRGGNQPQHF.

The CDR3 is CASSQTSVMEQYF. Here the CDR3 DNA reads TGTGCCAGCAGCCAGACTAGCGTAATGGAGCAGTACTTC. This chain connects TRBV11-2 to TRBJ2-7, with 8 positions matching TRBD2. CDR3 length: 13 amino acids. The trim removed 5 bases at V and 7 bases at J, leaving 7 bases unmatched. Germline CDR1 is SGHAT and CDR2 is FQNNGV.

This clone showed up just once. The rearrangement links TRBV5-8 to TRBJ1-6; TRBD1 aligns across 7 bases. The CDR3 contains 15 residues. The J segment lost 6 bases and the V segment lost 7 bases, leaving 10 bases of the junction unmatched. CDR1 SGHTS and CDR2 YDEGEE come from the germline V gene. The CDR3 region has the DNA TGTGCCAGCCCCCAGGGGGAATTTGGTAATTCACCCCTCCACTTT. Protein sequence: CASPQGEFGNSPLHF.

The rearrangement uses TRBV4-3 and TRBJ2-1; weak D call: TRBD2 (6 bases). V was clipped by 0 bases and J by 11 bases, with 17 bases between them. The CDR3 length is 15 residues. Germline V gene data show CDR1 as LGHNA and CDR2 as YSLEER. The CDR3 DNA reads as TGCGCCAGCAGCCAAGATCAAGCGGGCGCACGCAAGCAGTTCTTC. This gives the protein CASSQDQAGARKQFF.

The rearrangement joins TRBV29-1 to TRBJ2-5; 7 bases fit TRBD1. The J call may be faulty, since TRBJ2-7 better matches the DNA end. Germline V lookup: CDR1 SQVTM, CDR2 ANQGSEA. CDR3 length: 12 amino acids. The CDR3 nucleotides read TGCAGCGTTGGTTGGACAGGTTACGAGCAGTACTTC. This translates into CSVGWTGYEQYF.

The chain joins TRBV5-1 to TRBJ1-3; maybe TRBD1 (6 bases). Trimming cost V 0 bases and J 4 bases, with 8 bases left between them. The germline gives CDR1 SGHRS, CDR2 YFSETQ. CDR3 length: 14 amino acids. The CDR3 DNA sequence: TGCGCCAGCAGCTTGGAGGGGGTCGGAAACACCATATATTTT. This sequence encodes CASSLEGVGNTIYF.

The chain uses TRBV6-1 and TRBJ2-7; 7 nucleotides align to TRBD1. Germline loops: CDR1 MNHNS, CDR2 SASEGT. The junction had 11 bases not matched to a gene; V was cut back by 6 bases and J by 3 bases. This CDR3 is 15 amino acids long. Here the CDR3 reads CASRLRQGMFYEQYF. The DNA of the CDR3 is TGTGCCAGCAGACTCCGACAGGGAATGTTCTACGAGCAGTACTTC.

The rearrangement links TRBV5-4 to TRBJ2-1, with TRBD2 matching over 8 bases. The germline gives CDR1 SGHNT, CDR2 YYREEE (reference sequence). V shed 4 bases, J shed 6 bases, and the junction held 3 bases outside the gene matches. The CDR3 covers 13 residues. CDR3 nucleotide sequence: TGTGCCAGCAGCCCTGGACTAGCCAATGAGCAGTTCTTC. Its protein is CASSPGLANEQFF.

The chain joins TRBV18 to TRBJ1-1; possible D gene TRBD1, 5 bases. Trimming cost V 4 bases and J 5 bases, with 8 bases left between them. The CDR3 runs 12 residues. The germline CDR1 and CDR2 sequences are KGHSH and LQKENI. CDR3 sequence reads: CASSRGGTEAFF. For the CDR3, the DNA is TGTGCCAGCTCACGGGGGGGGACTGAAGCTTTCTTT.

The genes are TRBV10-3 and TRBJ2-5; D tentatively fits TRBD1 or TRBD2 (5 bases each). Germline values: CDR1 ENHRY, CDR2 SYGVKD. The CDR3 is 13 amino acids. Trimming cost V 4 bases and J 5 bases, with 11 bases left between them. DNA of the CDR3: TGTGCCATCAGTGGAGGGGTGGGGGAGACCCAGTACTTC. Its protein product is CAISGGVGETQYF.

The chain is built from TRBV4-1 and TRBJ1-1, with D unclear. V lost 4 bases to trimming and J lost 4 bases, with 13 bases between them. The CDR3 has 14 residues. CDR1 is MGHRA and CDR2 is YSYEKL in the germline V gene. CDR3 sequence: CASSPSGWGTEAFF. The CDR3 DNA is TGCGCCAGCAGCCCCTCGGGCTGGGGCACTGAAGCTTTCTTT.

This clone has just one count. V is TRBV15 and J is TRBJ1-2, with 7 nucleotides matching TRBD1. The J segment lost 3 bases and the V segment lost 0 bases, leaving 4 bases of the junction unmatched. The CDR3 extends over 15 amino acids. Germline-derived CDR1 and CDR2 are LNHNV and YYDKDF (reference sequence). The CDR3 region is CATSRDTGDYYGYTF. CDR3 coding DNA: TGTGCCACCAGCAGAGATACAGGGGACTACTATGGCTACACCTTC.

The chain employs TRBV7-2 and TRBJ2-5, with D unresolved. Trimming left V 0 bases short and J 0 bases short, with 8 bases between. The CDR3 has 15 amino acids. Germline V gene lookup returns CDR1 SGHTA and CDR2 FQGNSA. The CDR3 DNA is TGTGCCAGCAGCTTAGCGGCAGGACACCAAGAGACCCAGTACTTC. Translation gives CASSLAAGHQETQYF.

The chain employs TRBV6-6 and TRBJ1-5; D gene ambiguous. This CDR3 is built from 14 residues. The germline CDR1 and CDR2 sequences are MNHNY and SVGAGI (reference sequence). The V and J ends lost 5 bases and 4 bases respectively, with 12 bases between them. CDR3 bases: TGTGCCAGCAGTAGCCCCGGCGATAATCAGCCCCAGCATTTT. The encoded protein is CASSSPGDNQPQHF.

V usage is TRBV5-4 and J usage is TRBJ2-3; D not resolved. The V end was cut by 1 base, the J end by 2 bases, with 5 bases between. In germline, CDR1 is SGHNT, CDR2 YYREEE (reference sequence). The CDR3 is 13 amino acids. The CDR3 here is CASSLWVTDTQYF. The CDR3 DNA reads TGTGCCAGCAGCTTGTGGGTCACAGATACGCAGTATTTT.

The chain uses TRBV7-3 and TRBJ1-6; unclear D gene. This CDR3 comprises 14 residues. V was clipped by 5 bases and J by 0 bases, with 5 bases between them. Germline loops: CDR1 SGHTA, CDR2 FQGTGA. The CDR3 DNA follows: TGTGCCAGCAGCCCGAGCTCCTATAATTCACCCCTCCACTTT. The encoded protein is CASSPSSYNSPLHF.

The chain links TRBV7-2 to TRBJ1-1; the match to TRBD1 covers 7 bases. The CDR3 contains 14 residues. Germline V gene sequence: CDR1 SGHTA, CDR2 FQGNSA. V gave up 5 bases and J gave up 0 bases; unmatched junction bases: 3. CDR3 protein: CASSQQGVNTEAFF. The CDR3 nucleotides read TGTGCCAGCAGCCAGCAGGGGGTGAACACTGAAGCTTTCTTT.